Listed below are T cell receptor beta chains from one sample, sequenced in a study of blood T cell repertoires in COVID-19. The assay was immunoSEQ multiplex PCR, and TCRdb's table has in-frame clones only and misses some. Among under 110,000 clones listed, more than 70% were seen once. Input material: peripheral blood. All receptors derive from a woman younger than 45 with acute or convalescent COVID-19. Both conserved end residues are trimmed from each CDR3. The order of the fields is V gene, D gene, J gene, CDR3 protein. D genes are given only for firm matches.

TRBV12-3/TRBV12-4	-	TRBJ1-2	ASSLDSYGYT
TRBV6-6	TRBD2	TRBJ2-7	ASTSFVGTSAYEQY
TRBV7-9	TRBD1	TRBJ1-2	ASSLDSGQGGYT
TRBV7-3	TRBD1	TRBJ2-7	ASSLTRDRAEQY
TRBV6-1	TRBD1	TRBJ2-1	ASSLDRGLNEQF
TRBV12-5	-	TRBJ2-3	ASGLGRGTDTQY
TRBV7-3	-	TRBJ2-3	ASSSPRSQGGPTDTQY
TRBV5-6	-	TRBJ2-2	ASSQRGTGELF
TRBV4-1	-	TRBJ1-3	ASSPEANTIY
TRBV27	-	TRBJ1-5	ASSPGGTSNQPQH
TRBV5-1	-	TRBJ1-1	ASSLAGYGGRTEAF
TRBV30	TRBD1	TRBJ1-5	ARQDRGRQPQH
TRBV5-1	TRBD1	TRBJ2-7	ASSLAGTGTYEQY
TRBV19	TRBD1	TRBJ1-6	ASRSPGQGNSPLH
TRBV7-8	-	TRBJ2-7	ASSWIISEDEQY
TRBV27	-	TRBJ1-3	ASSSQPGKAGGNTIY
TRBV9	-	TRBJ1-1	ASQFEQGTEAF
TRBV6-5	-	TRBJ2-2	ASSYSPTATGELF
TRBV7-3	-	TRBJ2-7	ASSLEGGPPYEQY
TRBV18	TRBD1	TRBJ2-7	ASSPSGQGYEQY
TRBV9	TRBD1	TRBJ1-4	ASSVDGQGAREKLF
TRBV28	-	TRBJ2-7	ASSSGSYEQY
TRBV28	-	TRBJ2-7	ATQGSAYEQY
TRBV5-6	-	TRBJ1-5	ASSFAGFEPQH
TRBV10-2	-	TRBJ1-1	ASTSGAENTEAF
TRBV2	-	TRBJ2-4	ASSEELAKNIQY
TRBV6-4	TRBD1	TRBJ1-2	ASSDAAGGHYGYT
TRBV11-3	TRBD2	TRBJ2-3	ASSPGLAESDTQY
TRBV29-1	-	TRBJ1-1	SVSAGARAEAF
TRBV12-5	TRBD1	TRBJ1-6	ASGLVRGQGSPLH
TRBV18	-	TRBJ2-1	ASSPGRGVNNEQF
TRBV4-2	-	TRBJ2-7	ASSQVATAGEQY
TRBV3-1/TRBV3-2	TRBD1	TRBJ2-3	ASSPQGETQY
TRBV3-1/TRBV3-2	-	TRBJ1-2	ASSQDGAATT
TRBV4-2	-	TRBJ2-7	ASSQDRRGALEQY
TRBV5-6	TRBD1	TRBJ1-6	ASSLGQGQNSPLH
TRBV29-1	-	TRBJ1-2	SGQTGPYSGYT
TRBV6-5	-	TRBJ1-1	ASSPPTANTEAF
TRBV30	-	TRBJ2-7	AWSGITGEQY
TRBV5-1	-	TRBJ1-2	ASSLAGRDYGYT
TRBV6-5	TRBD1	TRBJ2-1	ASSPDRGYNEQF
TRBV2	-	TRBJ1-1	ASSEYSAPLGTEAF